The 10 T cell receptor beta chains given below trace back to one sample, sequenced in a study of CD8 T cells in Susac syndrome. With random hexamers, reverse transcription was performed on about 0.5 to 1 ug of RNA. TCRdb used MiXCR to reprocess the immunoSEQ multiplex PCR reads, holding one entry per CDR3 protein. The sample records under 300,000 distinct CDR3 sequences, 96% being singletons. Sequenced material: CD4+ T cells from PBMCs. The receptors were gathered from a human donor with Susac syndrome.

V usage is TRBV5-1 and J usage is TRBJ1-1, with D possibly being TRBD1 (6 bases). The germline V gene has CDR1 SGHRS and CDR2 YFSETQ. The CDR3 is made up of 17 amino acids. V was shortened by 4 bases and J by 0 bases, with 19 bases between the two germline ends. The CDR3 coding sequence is TGCGCCAGCAGCCCGGAGGACAGATCAGATCTGAACACTGAAGCTTTCTTT. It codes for CASSPEDRSDLNTEAFF. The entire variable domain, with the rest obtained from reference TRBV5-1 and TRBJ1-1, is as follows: KAGVTQTPRYLIKTRGQQVTLSCSPISGHRSVSWYQQTPGQGLQFLFEYFSETQRNKGNFPGRFSGRQFSNSRSEMNVSTLELGDSALYLCASSPEDRSDLNTEAFFGQGTRLTVV.

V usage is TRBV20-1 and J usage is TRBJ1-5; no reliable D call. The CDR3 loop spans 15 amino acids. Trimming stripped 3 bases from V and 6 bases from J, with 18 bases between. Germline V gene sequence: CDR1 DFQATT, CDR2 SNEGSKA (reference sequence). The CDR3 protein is CSASYGPPRSQPQHF. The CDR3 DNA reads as TGCAGTGCTAGCTACGGACCTCCAAGATCTCAGCCCCAGCATTTT.

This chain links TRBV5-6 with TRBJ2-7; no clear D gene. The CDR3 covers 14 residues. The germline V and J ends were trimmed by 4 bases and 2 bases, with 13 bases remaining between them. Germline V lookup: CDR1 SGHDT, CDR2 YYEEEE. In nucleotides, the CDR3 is TGTGCCAGCAGCCGCCTACAGCTAGCCTACGAGCAGTACTTC. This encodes CASSRLQLAYEQYF.

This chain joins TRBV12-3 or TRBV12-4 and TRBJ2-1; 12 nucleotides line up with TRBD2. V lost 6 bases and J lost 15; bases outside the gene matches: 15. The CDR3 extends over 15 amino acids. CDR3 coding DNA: TGTGCCAGCAGAAACTCCGGGACTAGCGGGCGGGAGGGGTTCTTC. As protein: CASRNSGTSGREGFF.

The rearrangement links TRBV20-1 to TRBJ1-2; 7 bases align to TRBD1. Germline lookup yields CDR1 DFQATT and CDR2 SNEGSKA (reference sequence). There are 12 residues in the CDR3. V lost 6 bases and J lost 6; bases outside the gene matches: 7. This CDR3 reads CSATLGGDGYTF. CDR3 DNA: TGCAGTGCCACTTTAGGGGGCGATGGCTACACCTTC.

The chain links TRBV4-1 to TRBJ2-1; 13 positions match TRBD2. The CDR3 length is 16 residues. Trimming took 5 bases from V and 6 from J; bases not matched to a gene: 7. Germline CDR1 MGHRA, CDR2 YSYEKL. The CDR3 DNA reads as TGCGCCAGCAGCAAAGGACTAGCGGGAGTCTCCAATGAGCAGTTCTTC. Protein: CASSKGLAGVSNEQFF.

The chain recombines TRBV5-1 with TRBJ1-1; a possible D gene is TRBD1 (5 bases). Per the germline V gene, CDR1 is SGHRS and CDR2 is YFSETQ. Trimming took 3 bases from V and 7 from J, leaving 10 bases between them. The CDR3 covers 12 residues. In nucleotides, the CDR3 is TGCGCCAGCAGCTACGACAGCTTTGAAGCTTTCTTT. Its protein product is CASSYDSFEAFF.

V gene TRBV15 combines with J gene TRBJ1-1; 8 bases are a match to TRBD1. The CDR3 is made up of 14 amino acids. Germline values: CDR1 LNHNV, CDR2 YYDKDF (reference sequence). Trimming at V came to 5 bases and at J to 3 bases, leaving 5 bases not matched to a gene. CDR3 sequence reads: CATSRDRGDTEAFF. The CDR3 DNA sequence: TGTGCCACCAGCCGTGACAGGGGAGACACTGAAGCTTTCTTT.

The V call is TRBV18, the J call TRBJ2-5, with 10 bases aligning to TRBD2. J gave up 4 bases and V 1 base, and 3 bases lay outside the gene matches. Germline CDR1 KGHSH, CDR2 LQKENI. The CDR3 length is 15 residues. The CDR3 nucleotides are TGTGCCAGCTCACCACGCGTAGCGGGAGGAGAGACCCAGTACTTC. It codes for CASSPRVAGGETQYF.

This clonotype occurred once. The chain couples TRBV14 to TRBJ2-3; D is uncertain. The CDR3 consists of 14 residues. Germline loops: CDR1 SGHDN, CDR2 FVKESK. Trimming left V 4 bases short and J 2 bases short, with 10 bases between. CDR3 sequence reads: CASSRSVLTDTQYF. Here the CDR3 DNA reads TGTGCCAGCAGCCGGTCGGTACTCACAGATACGCAGTATTTT.